What follows is one T cell receptor (beta chain) and its context. This specimen comes from a study of cytomegalovirus exposure and HLA in healthy donors. As for the study in general: HLA-typed donors were the source of approximately 88 million unique TCRs, which an early data release held.

The V and J ends lost 4 bases and 2 bases, in that order; junction bases with no gene match: 3. Germline lookup yields CDR1 SQVTM and CDR2 ANQGSEA. The CDR3 extends over 13 amino acids. The PCR ran on 60 Vbeta and 13 Jbeta primers. The method was immunoSEQ multiplex PCR; TCRdb's version includes in-frame clones alone and lacks a portion of them. This sample yields tens of thousands of clones, of which around 50% are seen a single time; 10% to 15% belongs to the top ten. The sequenced sample consisted of PBMCs. The origin of this receptor is a human donor in good health. The chain is built from TRBV29-1 and TRBJ1-2; 8 bases are a match to TRBD1. The CDR3 region has the DNA TGCAGCGTTGCTGGACAGGGCAACTATGGCTACACCTTC. Translating it yields CSVAGQGNYGYTF. Based on the CDR3 plus reference TRBV29-1 and TRBJ1-2, the full variable domain is SAVISQKPSRDICQRGTSLTIQCQVDSQVTMMFWYRQQPGQSLTLIATANQGSEATYESGFVIDKFPISRPNLTFSTLTVSNMSPEDSSIYLCSVAGQGNYGYTFGSGTRLTVV.